The sequence of this T cell receptor beta chain was determined in a study of cytomegalovirus exposure and HLA in healthy donors. With 0 bases removed from V and 3 bases from J, the gap between germline ends came to 6 bases. CDR1 MNHEY and CDR2 SVGAGI come from the germline V gene. The CDR3 covers 13 residues. Measured with immunoSEQ multiplex PCR; TCRdb has only the in-frame clones, and not every one. The sample has around 150,000 clones, roughly nine tenths seen once. Sequencing was done on a sample of PBMCs. This clonotype was sampled from a woman aged 18-35 years in good health and CMV-seropositive. The rearrangement joins TRBV6-5 to TRBJ2-7; D is perhaps TRBD1 (6 bases). The CDR3 coding sequence is TGTGCCAGCAGTTACTCGGGACACTACGAGCAGTACTTC. Translating gives CASSYSGHYEQYF.